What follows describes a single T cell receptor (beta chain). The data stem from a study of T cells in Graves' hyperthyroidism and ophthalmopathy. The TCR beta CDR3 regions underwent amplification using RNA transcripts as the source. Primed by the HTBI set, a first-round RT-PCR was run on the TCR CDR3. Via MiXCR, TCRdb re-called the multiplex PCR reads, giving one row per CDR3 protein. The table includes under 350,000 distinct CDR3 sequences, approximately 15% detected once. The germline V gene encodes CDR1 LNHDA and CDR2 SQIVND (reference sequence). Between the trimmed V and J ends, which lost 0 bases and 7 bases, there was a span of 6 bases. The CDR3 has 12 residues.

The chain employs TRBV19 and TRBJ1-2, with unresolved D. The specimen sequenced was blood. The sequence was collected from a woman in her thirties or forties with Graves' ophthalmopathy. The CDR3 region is CASSIDPGGYTF. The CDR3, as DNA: TGTGCCAGTAGTATAGATCCCGGTGGCTACACCTTC.